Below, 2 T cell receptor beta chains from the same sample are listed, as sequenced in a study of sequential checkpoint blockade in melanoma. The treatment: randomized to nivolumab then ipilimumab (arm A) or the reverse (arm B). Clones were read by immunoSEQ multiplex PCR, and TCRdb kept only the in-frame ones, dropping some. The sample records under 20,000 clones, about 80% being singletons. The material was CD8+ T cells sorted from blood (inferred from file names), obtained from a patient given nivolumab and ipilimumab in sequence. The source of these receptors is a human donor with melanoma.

This CDR3 reads CAWASGITYEQYF. The CDR3 DNA is TGTGCCTGGGCAAGCGGGATCACCTACGAGCAGTACTTC. The chain joins TRBV30 to TRBJ2-7, with TRBD2 identical over 7 bases. Germline loops: CDR1 GTSNPN, CDR2 SVGIG (reference sequence). Germline trimming cut 5 bases from V and 2 bases from J; bases unmatched to any gene: 6. The CDR3 spans 13 residues.

This chain's CDR3 is CASRPPGTIYEQYF. CDR3 sequence (DNA): TGTGCCAGTCGTCCCCCCGGGACTATCTACGAGCAGTACTTC. The V call is TRBV7-8, the J call TRBJ2-7; 7 positions match TRBD2. The CDR3 has 14 residues. V was pared by 9 bases and J by 3 bases, with 11 bases of the junction left unmatched. CDR1 and CDR2 from the germline V gene are SGHVS and FQNEAQ.